This T cell receptor beta chain derives from a study of T cells in Graves' hyperthyroidism and ophthalmopathy. At least ten counts were recorded for this clonotype. V gave up 6 bases and J gave up 4 bases; unmatched junction bases: 5. Germline assignment: CDR1 MDHEN and CDR2 SYDVKM. This CDR3 has 14 amino acids. TCR beta CDR3 sequences were amplified from RNA transcripts. During a first-round RT-PCR of the TCR CDR3, the HTBI primer set was used. TCRdb re-called the multiplex PCR reads with MiXCR, one entry per CDR3 protein. The sample holds some 360,000 distinct CDR3 sequences; about 14% are singletons and the top ten take approximately 9.9%.

The chain uses TRBV28 and TRBJ2-7; 11 bases agree with TRBD2. The TCR comes from a woman aged 60 to 75 with Graves' hyperthyroidism. Material: blood. CDR3 DNA: TGTGCCAGCAGCCTTAGCGGGAGGGGGTACGAGCAGTACTTC. Translated, it gives CASSLSGRGYEQYF.